This entry features one TCR beta chain sequence. Its antigen is not known. Assay used: immunoSEQ multiplex PCR; TCRdb lists only in-frame clones, some missing. Of around 150,000 clones in the sample, around nine tenths were seen once. Germline CDR1 is SGHNT and CDR2 is YYREEE (reference sequence). The CDR3 totals 13 residues. V lost 5 bases and J lost 9, with 17 bases in between. The sample is drawn from a study of T cell responses to AZD1222 COVID-19 vaccine. Overall study results and limits: Females outnumbered males among donors, who were mostly white British; clonal diversity was possibly underestimated.

This chain connects TRBV5-4 to TRBJ1-1, with D possibly being TRBD1 (6 bases). This clonotype was sampled from an adult in good health. This specimen consisted of peripheral blood, obtained on day 0 of AZD1222 vaccination. The CDR3 region is CASRPEGGTQAFF. The CDR3 nucleotides are TGTGCCAGCAGACCCGAGGGGGGGACACAAGCTTTCTTT. The full variable domain, with the rest looked up from reference TRBV5-4 and TRBJ1-1, is ETGVTQSPTHLIKTRGQQVTLRCSSQSGHNTVSWYQQALGQGPQFIFQYYREEENGRGNFPPRFSGLQFPNYSSELNVNALELDDSALYLCASRPEGGTQAFFGQGTRLTVV.